These 6 T cell receptor beta chains originate from one sample sequenced in a study of blood T cell repertoires in COVID-19. The table came from immunoSEQ multiplex PCR; TCRdb's copy has only in-frame clones and leaves some out. The sample has about 210,000 clones, 92% seen once; the top ten hold about 1.3%. What was sequenced was peripheral blood. The receptors derive from a man younger than 45 with acute or convalescent COVID-19.

This clone appeared a few times. The J gene is TRBJ2-1, the V gene TRBV7-9; the D is unclear. There are 14 residues in the CDR3. Per germline, CDR1 SEHNR and CDR2 FQNEAQ (reference sequence). Trimming cost V 5 bases and J 4 bases, with 12 bases left between them. CDR3 nucleotides: TGTGCCAGCAGCCCGGTCGCTGATTACAATGAGCAGTTCTTC. This codes for CASSPVADYNEQFF.

The CDR3 coding sequence is TGTGCCAGCAGCGTAGCCCCTACTAGCACAGATACGCAGTATTTT. Protein: CASSVAPTSTDTQYF. The J gene is TRBJ2-3, the V gene TRBV9; no firm D call. Per germline, CDR1 SGDLS and CDR2 YYNGEE. The CDR3 contains 15 residues. V dropped 0 bases and J dropped 0 bases, with 8 bases sitting between them.

The chain recombines TRBV24-1 with TRBJ1-2; TRBD1 matches 9 bases. Germline V gene data show CDR1 as KGHDR and CDR2 as SFDVKD. The CDR3 runs 14 residues. The V segment lost 4 bases and the J segment 8 bases; nucleotides outside the gene matches: 7. The CDR3 DNA is TGTGCCACCAGTGACCAGAGGACAGGGGAGGGCTACACCTTC. Its translation is CATSDQRTGEGYTF.

The sample holds one count of this clone. The CDR3 spells CASSQSDSPSNQPQHF. The CDR3 bases are TGCGCCAGCAGTCAATCTGACTCTCCAAGCAATCAGCCCCAGCATTTT. The chain links TRBV23-1 to TRBJ1-5, with D uncertain. TRBV23-1 is annotated as an ORF whose role is uncertain. V was trimmed by 0 bases and J by 1 base, leaving 10 bases between them. This CDR3 is 16 amino acids long.

The chain employs TRBV9 and TRBJ2-1; D may be TRBD1 (6 bases). This CDR3 region has 15 residues. V gave up 3 bases and J gave up 6 bases, with 16 bases separating them. Germline CDR1 SGDLS, CDR2 YYNGEE. The CDR3 nucleotides read TGTGCCAGCAGCGGAGGCAGGGGCAGTTTCAATGAGCAGTTCTTC. Its protein product is CASSGGRGSFNEQFF.

The chain links TRBV18 to TRBJ1-1; 9 positions match TRBD1. The CDR3 covers 14 residues. Trimming at V came to 4 bases and at J to 4 bases, leaving 4 bases not matched to a gene. Germline values: CDR1 KGHSH, CDR2 LQKENI. CDR3 loop: CASSQQGARTEAFF. As DNA, the CDR3 is TGTGCCAGCTCACAACAGGGGGCGCGCACTGAAGCTTTCTTT. Full variable domain (missing parts from reference TRBV18 and TRBJ1-1): NAGVMQNPRHLVRRRGQEARLRCSPMKGHSHVYWYRQLPEEGLKFMVYLQKENIIDESGMPKERFSAEFPKEGPSILRIQQVVRGDSAAYFCASSQQGARTEAFFGQGTRLTVV.